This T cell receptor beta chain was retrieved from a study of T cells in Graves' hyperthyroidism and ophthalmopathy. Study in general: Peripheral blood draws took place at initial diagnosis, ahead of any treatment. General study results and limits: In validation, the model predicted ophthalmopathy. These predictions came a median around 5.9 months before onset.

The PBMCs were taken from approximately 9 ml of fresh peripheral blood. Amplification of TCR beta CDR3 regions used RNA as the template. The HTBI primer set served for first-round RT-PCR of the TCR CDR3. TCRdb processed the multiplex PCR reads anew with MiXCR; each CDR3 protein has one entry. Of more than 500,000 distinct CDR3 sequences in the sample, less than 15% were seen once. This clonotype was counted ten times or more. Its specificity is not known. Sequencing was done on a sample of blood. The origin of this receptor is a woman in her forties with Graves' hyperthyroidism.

CDR3 residues: CASSDSSGRAPFGELFF. Here the CDR3 DNA reads TGTGCCAGCAGTGATTCTAGCGGGAGGGCACCATTCGGGGAGCTGTTTTTT. The chain couples TRBV6-1 to TRBJ2-2; 12 bases map to TRBD2. The junction had 9 bases not matched to a gene; V was cut back by 3 bases and J by 7 bases. This CDR3 is 17 amino acids long. From germline, CDR1 is MNHNS and CDR2 SASEGT.